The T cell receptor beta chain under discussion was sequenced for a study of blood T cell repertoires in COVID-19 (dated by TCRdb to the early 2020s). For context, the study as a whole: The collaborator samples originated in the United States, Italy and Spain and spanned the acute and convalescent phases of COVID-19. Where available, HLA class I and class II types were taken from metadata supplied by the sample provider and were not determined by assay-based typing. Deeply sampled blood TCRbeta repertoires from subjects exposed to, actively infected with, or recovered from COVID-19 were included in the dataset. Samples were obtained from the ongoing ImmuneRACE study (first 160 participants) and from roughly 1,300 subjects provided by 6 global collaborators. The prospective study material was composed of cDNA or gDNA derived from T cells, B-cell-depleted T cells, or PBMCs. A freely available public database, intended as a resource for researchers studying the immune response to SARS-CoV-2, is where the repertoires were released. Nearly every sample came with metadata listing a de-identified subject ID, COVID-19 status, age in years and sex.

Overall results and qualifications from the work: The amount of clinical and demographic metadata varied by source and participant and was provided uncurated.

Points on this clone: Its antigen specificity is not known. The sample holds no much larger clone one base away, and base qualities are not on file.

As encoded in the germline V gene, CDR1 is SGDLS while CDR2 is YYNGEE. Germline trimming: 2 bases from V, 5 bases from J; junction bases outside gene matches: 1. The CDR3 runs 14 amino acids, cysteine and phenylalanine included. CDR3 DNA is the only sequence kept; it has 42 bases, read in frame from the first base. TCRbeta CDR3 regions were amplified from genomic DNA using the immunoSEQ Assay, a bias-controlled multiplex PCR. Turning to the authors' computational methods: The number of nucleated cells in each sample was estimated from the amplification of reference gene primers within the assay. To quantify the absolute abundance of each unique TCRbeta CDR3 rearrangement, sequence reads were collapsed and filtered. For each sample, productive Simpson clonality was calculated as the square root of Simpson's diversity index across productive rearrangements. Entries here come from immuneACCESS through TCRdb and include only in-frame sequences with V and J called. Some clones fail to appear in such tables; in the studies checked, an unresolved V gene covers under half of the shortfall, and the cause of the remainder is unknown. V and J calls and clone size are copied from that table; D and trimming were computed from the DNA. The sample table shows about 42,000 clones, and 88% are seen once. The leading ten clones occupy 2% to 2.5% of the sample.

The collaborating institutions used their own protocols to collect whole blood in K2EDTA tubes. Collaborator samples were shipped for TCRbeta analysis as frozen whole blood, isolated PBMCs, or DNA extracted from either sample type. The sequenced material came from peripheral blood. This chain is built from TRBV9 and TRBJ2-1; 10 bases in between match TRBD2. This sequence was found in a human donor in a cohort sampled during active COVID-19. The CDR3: CASSVGLADNEQFF. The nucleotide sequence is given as TGTGCCAGCAGCGTTGGACTAGCGGACAATGAGCAGTTCTTC.